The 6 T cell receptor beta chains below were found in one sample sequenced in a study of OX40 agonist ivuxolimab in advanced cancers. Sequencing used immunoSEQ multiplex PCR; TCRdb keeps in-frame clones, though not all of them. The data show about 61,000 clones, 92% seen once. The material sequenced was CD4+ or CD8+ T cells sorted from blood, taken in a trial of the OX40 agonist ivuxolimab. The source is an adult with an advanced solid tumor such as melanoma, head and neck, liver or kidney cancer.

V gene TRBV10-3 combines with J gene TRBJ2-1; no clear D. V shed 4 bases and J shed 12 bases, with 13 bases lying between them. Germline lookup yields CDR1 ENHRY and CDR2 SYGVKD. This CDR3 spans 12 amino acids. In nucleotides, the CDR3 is TGTGCCATCAGTGGAGGAGAGAGAGTGCAGTTCTTC. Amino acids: CAISGGERVQFF.

CDR3 in DNA: TGTGCCAGTAGTGGACCTCACGGGGGCGTGAACACTGAAGCTTTCTTT. It is translated as CASSGPHGGVNTEAFF. The chain employs TRBV19 and TRBJ1-1; D is perhaps TRBD1 (6 bases). Germline CDR1 and CDR2: LNHDA and SQIVND (reference sequence). The CDR3 extends over 16 amino acids. Between the trimmed V and J ends, which lost 5 bases and 0 bases, there was a span of 16 bases.

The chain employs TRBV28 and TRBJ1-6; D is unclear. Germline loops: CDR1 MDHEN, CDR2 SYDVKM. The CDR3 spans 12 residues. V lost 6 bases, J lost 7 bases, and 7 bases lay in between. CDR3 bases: TGTGCCAGCAGGTTAGGGAATTCACCCCTCCACTTT. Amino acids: CASRLGNSPLHF.

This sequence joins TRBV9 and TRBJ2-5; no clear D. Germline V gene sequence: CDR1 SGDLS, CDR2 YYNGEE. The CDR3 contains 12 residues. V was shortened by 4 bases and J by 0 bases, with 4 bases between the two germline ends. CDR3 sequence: CASSSNQETQYF. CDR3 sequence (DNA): TGTGCCAGCAGCTCAAACCAAGAGACCCAGTACTTC.

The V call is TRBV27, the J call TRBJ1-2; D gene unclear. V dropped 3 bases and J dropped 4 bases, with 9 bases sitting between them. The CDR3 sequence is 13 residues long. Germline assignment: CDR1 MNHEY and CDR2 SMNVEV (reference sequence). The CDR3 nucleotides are TGTGCCAGCAGTTTTGGCAGGTCCTATGGCTACACCTTC. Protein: CASSFGRSYGYTF.

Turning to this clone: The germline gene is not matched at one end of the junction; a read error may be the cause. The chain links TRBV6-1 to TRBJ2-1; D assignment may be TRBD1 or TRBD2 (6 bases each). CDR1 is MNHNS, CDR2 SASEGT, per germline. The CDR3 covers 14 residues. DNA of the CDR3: TGTGCCAGCAGAGAAGGGGGGCCCTACAATGAGCAGTTCTTC. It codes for CASREGGPYNEQFF.